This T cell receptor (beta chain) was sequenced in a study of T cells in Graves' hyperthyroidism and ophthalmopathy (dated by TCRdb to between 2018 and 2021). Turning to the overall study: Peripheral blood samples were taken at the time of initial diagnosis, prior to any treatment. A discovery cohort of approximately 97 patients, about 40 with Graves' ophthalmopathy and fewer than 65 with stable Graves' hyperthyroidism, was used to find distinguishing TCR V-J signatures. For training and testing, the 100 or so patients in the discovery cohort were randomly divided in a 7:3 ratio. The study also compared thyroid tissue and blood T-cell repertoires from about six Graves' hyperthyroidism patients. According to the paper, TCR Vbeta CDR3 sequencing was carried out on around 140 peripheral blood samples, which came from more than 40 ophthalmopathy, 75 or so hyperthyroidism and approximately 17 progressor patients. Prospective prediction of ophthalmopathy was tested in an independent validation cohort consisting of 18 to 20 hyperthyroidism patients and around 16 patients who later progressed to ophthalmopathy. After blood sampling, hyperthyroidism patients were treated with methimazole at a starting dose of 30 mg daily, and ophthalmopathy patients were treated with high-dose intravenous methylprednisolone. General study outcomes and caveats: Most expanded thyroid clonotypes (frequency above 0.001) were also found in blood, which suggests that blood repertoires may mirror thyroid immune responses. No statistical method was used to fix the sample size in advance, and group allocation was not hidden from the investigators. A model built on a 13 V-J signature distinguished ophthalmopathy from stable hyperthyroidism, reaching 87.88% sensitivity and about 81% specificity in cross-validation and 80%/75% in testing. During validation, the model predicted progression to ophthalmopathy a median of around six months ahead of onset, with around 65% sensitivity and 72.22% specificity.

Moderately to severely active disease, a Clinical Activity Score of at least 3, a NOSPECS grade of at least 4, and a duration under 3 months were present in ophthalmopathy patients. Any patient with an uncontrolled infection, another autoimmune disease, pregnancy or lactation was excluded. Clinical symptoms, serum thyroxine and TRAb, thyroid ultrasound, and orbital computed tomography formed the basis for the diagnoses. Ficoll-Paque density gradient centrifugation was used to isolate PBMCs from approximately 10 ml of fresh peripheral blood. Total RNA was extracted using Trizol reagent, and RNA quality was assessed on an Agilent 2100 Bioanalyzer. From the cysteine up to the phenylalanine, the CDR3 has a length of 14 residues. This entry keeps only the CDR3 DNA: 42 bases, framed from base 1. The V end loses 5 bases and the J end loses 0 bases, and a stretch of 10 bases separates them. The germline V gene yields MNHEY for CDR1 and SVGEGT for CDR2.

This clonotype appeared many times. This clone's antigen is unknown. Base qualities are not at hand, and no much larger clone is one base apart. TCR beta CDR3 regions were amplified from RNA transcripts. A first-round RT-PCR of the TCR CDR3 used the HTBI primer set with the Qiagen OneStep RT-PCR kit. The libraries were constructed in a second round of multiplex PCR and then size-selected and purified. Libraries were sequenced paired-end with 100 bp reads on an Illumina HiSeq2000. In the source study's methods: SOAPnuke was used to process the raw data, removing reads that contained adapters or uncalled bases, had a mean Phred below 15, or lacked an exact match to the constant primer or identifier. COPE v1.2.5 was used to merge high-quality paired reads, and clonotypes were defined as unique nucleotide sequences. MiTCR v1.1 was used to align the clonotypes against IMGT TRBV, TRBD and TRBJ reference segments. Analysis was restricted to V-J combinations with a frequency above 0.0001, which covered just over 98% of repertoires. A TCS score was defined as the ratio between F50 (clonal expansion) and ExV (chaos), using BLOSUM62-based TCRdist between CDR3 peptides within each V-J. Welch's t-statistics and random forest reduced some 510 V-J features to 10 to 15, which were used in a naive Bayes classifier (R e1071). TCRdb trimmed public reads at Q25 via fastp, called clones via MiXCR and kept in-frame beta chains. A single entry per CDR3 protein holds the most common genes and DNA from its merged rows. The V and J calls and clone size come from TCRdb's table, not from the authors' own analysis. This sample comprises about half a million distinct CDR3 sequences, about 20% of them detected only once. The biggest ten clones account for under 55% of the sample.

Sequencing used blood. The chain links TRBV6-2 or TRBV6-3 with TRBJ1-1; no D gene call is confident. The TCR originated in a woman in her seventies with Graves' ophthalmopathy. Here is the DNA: TGTGCCAGCAGTACAACGCCGATGAACACTGAAGCTTTCTTT. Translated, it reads CASSTTPMNTEAFF.